This T cell receptor (beta chain) was obtained from a study of T cells after somatic rescue of genetic block. Looked up from germline, CDR1 is LNHDA and CDR2 is SQIVND (reference sequence). This CDR3 region has 17 residues. Trimming left V 7 bases short and J 6 bases short, with 24 bases between. Profiling relied on immunoSEQ multiplex PCR, and the TCRdb table lists in-frame clones only, not all of them. The table has about 67,000 clones, about 91% seen once. Sequencing used peripheral blood mononuclear cells (PBMCs). This chain links TRBV19 with TRBJ2-2; tentative D call: TRBD2 (6 bases). This receptor was taken from a man aged 40-49 years. Here the CDR3 reads CASTPLPWGVYSGELFF. The CDR3 nucleotides read TGTGCCAGTACCCCTCTCCCGTGGGGGGTCTATTCCGGGGAGCTGTTTTTT.